What follows is one TCR beta chain and its context. The antigen remains undetermined. Germline values: CDR1 KGHSH, CDR2 LQKENI. The CDR3 is 11 residues long. The data belong to a study of CXCR3-negative and CXCR3-positive naive CD8 T cells. The study, taken as a whole, reports: Across naive subsets, surface CD5 expression was comparable, and TCR strength was inferred from properties of the TRB CDR3. TRB CDR3 hydrophobicity was greater in CXCR3-positive naive cells than in CXCR3-negative naive cells. The study found CXCR3 expression partially decreased after cryopreservation and ran most assays on fresh PBMCs. Relative to memory CD8+ cells, whose diversity was much lower, both naive subsets had comparably high diversity.

UMI-labeled 5' RACE yielded the TRB cDNA libraries. Using the 5' RACE reads, TCRdb records one entry per CDR3 protein without DNA. Its clone listing holds about 98,000 distinct CDR3 sequences. CD45RO-CCR7+CD27+CD95- was the phenotype of naive CD8+ T cells. This clonotype originated in a human donor in good health. Some clones in this sample may be carry-over from other donors' samples. This chain joins TRBV18 and TRBJ2-7; the D gene TCRdb calls, TRBD2, cannot be checked with no DNA. The sequenced sample consisted of naive CXCR3+ CD8+ T cells from blood. The subset: CD45RO-CCR7+CD27+CD95- naive CD8+ T cells expressing CXCR3 (TNR3+). The CDR3 loop reads CASSDGGEQYF. Full variable domain (missing parts from reference TRBV18 and TRBJ2-7): NAGVMQNPRHLVRRRGQEARLRCSPMKGHSHVYWYRQLPEEGLKFMVYLQKENIIDESGMPKERFSAEFPKEGPSILRIQQVVRGDSAAYFCASSDGGEQYFGPGTRLTVT.